Listed below are T cell receptor beta chains from one sample, sequenced in a study of blood T cell repertoires in COVID-19. Clones were read by immunoSEQ multiplex PCR, and TCRdb kept only the in-frame ones, dropping some. This repertoire shows 350,000 to 450,000 clones, 90% to 95% found once; its top ten account for about 0.83%. Sequencing was done on a sample of PBMCs or T cells enriched from blood (not recorded which). These receptor sequences come from a woman between 40 and 55 years old who had been exposed to COVID-19. The CDR3 runs from the conserved cysteine through the conserved F or W. A D gene is named only where the DNA matches it firmly. Clone sizes are given selectively: once, few, many, or a class where the clone is expanded.

D	J	size	V	DNA	CDR3
-	TRBJ2-5	few	TRBV7-9	TGTGCCAGCAGCCCTCGGGATCCCGGGACCCAGTACTTC	CASSPRDPGTQYF
-	TRBJ1-2	once	TRBV7-9	TGTGCCAGCAGCTTAGCTATCCAGGCATCCTACACCTTC	CASSLAIQASYTF
-	TRBJ1-5	once	TRBV18	TGTGCCAGCTCACTCGGGGAGCGTCAGCCCCAGCATTTT	CASSLGERQPQHF
-	TRBJ2-7	-	TRBV7-3	TGTGCCAGCAGCTTAACTGGGCAGGGCCCCGGCGAGCAGTACTTC	CASSLTGQGPGEQYF
-	TRBJ2-2	-	TRBV5-1	TGCGCCAGCAGCTCATCAGGGGCGAACACCGGGGAGCTGTTTTTT	CASSSSGANTGELFF
TRBD2	TRBJ2-2	-	TRBV3-1/TRBV3-2	TGTGCCAGCAGCCAAGTTTCAGCGGGAGGGCCAGACACCGGGGAGCTGTTTTTT	CASSQVSAGGPDTGELFF
-	TRBJ2-1	-	TRBV19	TGTGCCAGTAGTCCTAGGTCCTACAATGAGCAGTTCTTC	CASSPRSYNEQFF
TRBD1	TRBJ1-1	-	TRBV5-4	TGTGCCAGCAGCTTGGGACAGGGGGCGGACACTGAAGCTTTCTTT	CASSLGQGADTEAFF
-	TRBJ1-5	-	TRBV7-9	TGTGCCAGCAGCTTTTTTGTGGCGGGAGGCAATCAGCCCCAGCATTTT	CASSFFVAGGNQPQHF
TRBD1	TRBJ1-1	-	TRBV3-1/TRBV3-2	TGTGCCAGCAGCCCCCGGACAGGGAGTCTTGGTGAAGCTTTCTTT	CASSPRTGSLGEAFF
-	TRBJ1-5	-	TRBV6-2/TRBV6-3	TGTGCCAGCAGTTCCAGATACAATCAGCCCCAGCATTTT	CASSSRYNQPQHF
-	TRBJ1-1	-	TRBV5-8	TGTGCCAGCAGCCCCGGGCAACAGGTTGACACTGAAGCTTTCTTT	CASSPGQQVDTEAFF
-	TRBJ2-1	-	TRBV4-3	TGCGCCAGCAGCCAAGTCGGCAATAGGGACTCACACTACAATGAGCAGTTCTTC	CASSQVGNRDSHYNEQFF
-	TRBJ1-6	once	TRBV30	TGTGCCTGGAGTCGACAGGTGTATTTTTCACCCCTCCACTTT	CAWSRQVYFSPLHF
-	TRBJ1-6	-	TRBV30	TGTGCCTGGAGTGGACGACAGGAATCGCCCCTCCACTTT	CAWSGRQESPLHF
TRBD2	TRBJ2-3	-	TRBV27	TGTGCCAGCAGTCCATTTAGCGGGAGGGCCTACGGAGATACGCAGTATTTT	CASSPFSGRAYGDTQYF
-	TRBJ1-2	-	TRBV27	TGTGCCAGCAGAGGAGCCTATGGCTACACCTTC	CASRGAYGYTF
TRBD1	TRBJ2-2	-	TRBV11-2	TGTGCCAGCAGCTTGGGACAGGGAGGAGTCGCGAACACCGGGGAGCTGTTTTTT	CASSLGQGGVANTGELFF
-	TRBJ2-3	-	TRBV5-4	TGTGCCAGCAGCCTGGGGCCAAAGGACACTCCTAGCACAGATACGCAGTATTTT	CASSLGPKDTPSTDTQYF
-	TRBJ2-3	-	TRBV18	TGTGCCAGCTCACCACCAAGCAGCACAGATACGCAGTATTTT	CASSPPSSTDTQYF
-	TRBJ2-5	-	TRBV15	TGTGCCACCAGCAGAGGAGGCGGGGAGACCCAGTACTTC	CATSRGGGETQYF
-	TRBJ1-1	-	TRBV6-2/TRBV6-3	TGTGCCAGCAGTTACTCCCATGAGAGAGGGCGGACGGTCACTGAAGCTTTCTTT	CASSYSHERGRTVTEAFF
-	TRBJ1-1	-	TRBV9	TGTGCCAGCAGCCCATATACAGGGTCGGACACTGAAGCTTTCTTT	CASSPYTGSDTEAFF
TRBD1	TRBJ2-1	once	TRBV23-1	TGCGCCAGCAGTCCCCCCAGAGGGACAGCTTACAATGAGCAGTTCTTC	CASSPPRGTAYNEQFF
-	TRBJ2-7	-	TRBV3-1/TRBV3-2	TGTGCCAGCAGCCAAGTATGGGGACTCCACTACGAGCAGTACTTC	CASSQVWGLHYEQYF
-	TRBJ2-7	-	TRBV3-1/TRBV3-2	TGTGCCAGCAGCCATCTCCAGGGTCGCGAGCAGTACTTC	CASSHLQGREQYF
-	TRBJ1-1	-	TRBV12-3/TRBV12-4	TGTGCCAGCAGTTTTCGGGAGAACACTGAAGCTTTCTTT	CASSFRENTEAFF
-	TRBJ1-2	-	TRBV21-1	TGTGCCAGCAGGACCGTTGGACAGGCATCCTATGGCTACACCTTC	CASRTVGQASYGYTF
TRBD1	TRBJ1-2	-	TRBV9	TGTGCCAGCAGCGTGGAGGGGACAGGAAACTATGGCTACACCTTC	CASSVEGTGNYGYTF
-	TRBJ1-1	-	TRBV18	TGTGCCAGCTCACCAGTCCAACAGAACACTGAAGCTTTCTTT	CASSPVQQNTEAFF
-	TRBJ1-6	-	TRBV4-3	TGCGCCAGCAGCCAAGATTGGGGGGGCCGTTCACCCCTCCACTTT	CASSQDWGGRSPLHF
-	TRBJ1-1	-	TRBV18	TGTGCCAGCTCATCCCTCCCCACAGGGTCCGAAGCTTTCTTT	CASSSLPTGSEAFF
-	TRBJ1-2	-	TRBV7-2	TGTGCCAGCAGCTCCCGGACGGGGGGCTACACCTTC	CASSSRTGGYTF
TRBD1	TRBJ1-2	-	TRBV5-4	TGTGCCAGCAGCTTGGGACAGGGGATCTATGGCTACACCTTC	CASSLGQGIYGYTF
TRBD2	TRBJ2-7	-	TRBV5-1	TGCGCCAGCAGCTTGGGGCTAGCGGGATCCTACGAGCAGTACTTC	CASSLGLAGSYEQYF
TRBD2	TRBJ2-7	once	TRBV10-3	TGTGCCATCAGACCATCGGCGGGAGCGAGCTCCTACGAGCAGTACTTC	CAIRPSAGASSYEQYF
-	TRBJ1-1	once	TRBV7-2	TGTGCCAGCAGCTTAGACCCCCTGGGAGGGGGACGGGGCACTGAAGCTTTCTTT	CASSLDPLGGGRGTEAFF
TRBD1	TRBJ1-3	-	TRBV5-1	TGCGCCAGCAGCTTGGGACAGGGGACGAACACCATATATTTT	CASSLGQGTNTIYF
TRBD1	TRBJ1-2	-	TRBV7-2	TGTGCCAGCAGCTCGGGGACAGGGTGGAACTATGGCTACACCTTC	CASSSGTGWNYGYTF
-	TRBJ1-3	few	TRBV7-8	TGTGCCAGCAGCCTAAATCTACAGGGCCAGGGCTCTGGAAACACCATATATTTT	CASSLNLQGQGSGNTIYF
-	TRBJ2-5	-	TRBV12-5	TGTGCTAGTGGTTTCGGAGAGACCCAGTACTTC	CASGFGETQYF
TRBD2	TRBJ2-5	-	TRBV19	TGTGCCAGTAGTCCCCGGGAGGGGAATGGGCAAGAGACCCAGTACTTC	CASSPREGNGQETQYF
-	TRBJ1-2	-	TRBV28	TGTGCCAGCAGTTCAAACCAGGGAGGCTACACCTTC	CASSSNQGGYTF
-	TRBJ1-1	-	TRBV30	TGTGCCTGGAGCAACTGGGGGGGAAAAGAATTAGAAGCTTTCTTT	CAWSNWGGKELEAFF
-	TRBJ1-5	-	TRBV19	TGTGCCAGTAGTCCAGGGTTGGGGTCCCCAAATCAGCCCCAGCATTTT	CASSPGLGSPNQPQHF
TRBD1	TRBJ2-5	-	TRBV24-1	TGTGCCACCAGTGATACTCTACCGGGACAGATAGAGACCCAGTACTTC	CATSDTLPGQIETQYF
-	TRBJ1-1	-	TRBV5-4	TGTGCCAGCAGCTTGAAGCCACGAGGCTTAAACACTGAAGCTTTCTTT	CASSLKPRGLNTEAFF
-	TRBJ1-3	-	TRBV6-1	TGTGCCAGCAGTGATCCGGGAAGGAGACACCTCTCTGGAAACACCATATATTTT	CASSDPGRRHLSGNTIYF
-	TRBJ2-3	-	TRBV5-1	TGCGCCAGCAGCTTGCGCGGGATGGGCACAGATACGCAGTATTTT	CASSLRGMGTDTQYF
-	TRBJ2-7	-	TRBV7-2	TGTGCCAGCAGCTTAGCAGTAGGAGGACAGATCTACGAGCAGTACTTC	CASSLAVGGQIYEQYF
-	TRBJ1-6	-	TRBV6-5	TGTGCCAGCACAGGCAGCTCCTATAATTCACCCCTCCACTTT	CASTGSSYNSPLHF
TRBD1	TRBJ1-1	-	TRBV18	TGTGCCAGCTCACCAGAGACAGGGGGAAGAGGTAACACTGAAGCTTTCTTT	CASSPETGGRGNTEAFF
TRBD2	TRBJ2-4	-	TRBV20-1	TGCAGTGCTAGTGGTGGGACTAGTTTCGCCAAAAACATTCAGTACTTC	CSASGGTSFAKNIQYF
TRBD1	TRBJ2-7	once	TRBV6-2/TRBV6-3	TGTGCCAGCAGTTCGTCCGGGACAGGGGAAAGGGAGCAGTACTTC	CASSSSGTGEREQYF
-	TRBJ2-2	once	TRBV12-5	TGTGCTAGTGGTTTGGGGCAGGGTGCCGGGGAGCTGTTTTTT	CASGLGQGAGELFF
TRBD1	TRBJ1-6	-	TRBV5-1	TGCGCCAGCAGCAAAGGGACAGTTAATTCACCCCTCCACTTT	CASSKGTVNSPLHF
TRBD1	TRBJ1-2	once	TRBV20-1	TGCAGTGTCGGAGGGGGCCTCGCCTTC	CSVGGGLAF